This T cell receptor (beta chain) was sequenced in a study of T cells in Graves' hyperthyroidism and ophthalmopathy. Across the study: Peripheral blood was secured at the point of initial diagnosis, before any treatment. Regarding the study as a whole: Appearing also in blood were most of the thyroid clonotypes expanded above 0.001.

This clonotype was seen repeatedly, ten times or more. Its antigen remains unidentified. Regions amplified from RNA transcripts were the TCR beta CDR3 regions. HTBI primers were the set used in a first-round RT-PCR of the TCR CDR3. TCRdb processed the multiplex PCR reads anew with MiXCR; each CDR3 protein has one entry. The sample shows 500,000 to 750,000 distinct CDR3 sequences, 14% of them seen only once. The CDR3 is 15 residues long. Germline assignment: CDR1 SGHAT and CDR2 FQNNGV. J lost 8 bases, V lost 4 bases, and 8 bases had no gene match. Not enrolled were patients with uncontrolled infection, other autoimmune disease, pregnancy or lactation. Isolation of PBMCs was performed on 9.5 to 10 ml fresh peripheral blood.

The chain recombines TRBV11-2 with TRBJ1-6; 7 bases are shared with TRBD1. This receptor was identified in a woman aged 18-29 years with Graves' ophthalmopathy. The specimen sequenced was blood. CDR3 in DNA: TGTGCCAGCAGCTCAGGGGGGTTTTGGGATTCACCCCTCCACTTT. This codes for CASSSGGFWDSPLHF.